These 11 T cell receptor beta chains originate from one sample sequenced in a study of T cells in Graves' hyperthyroidism and ophthalmopathy. Amplification targeted TCR beta CDR3 regions from RNA transcripts. The primer set for the first-round RT-PCR of the TCR CDR3 was HTBI. TCRdb re-derived calls from the multiplex PCR reads in MiXCR, one entry per CDR3 protein. Here the sample spans fewer than 350,000 distinct CDR3 sequences, approximately 18% being singletons. Material for sequencing was blood. Source of these receptors: a man aged 50-59 years with Graves' ophthalmopathy.

The rearrangement joins TRBV4-1 to TRBJ2-7, with unresolved D. Per germline, CDR1 MGHRA and CDR2 YSYEKL. Trimming left V 3 bases short and J 2 bases short, with 14 bases between. The CDR3 has 15 residues. The CDR3 spells CASSQEPFLTYEQYF. In DNA form, the CDR3 reads TGCGCCAGCAGCCAGGAGCCGTTCTTAACCTACGAGCAGTACTTC.

This clonotype occurred many times. V is TRBV5-1 and J is TRBJ2-7; 8 bases are a match to TRBD1. CDR1 SGHRS and CDR2 YFSETQ come from the germline V gene. This CDR3 is 13 amino acids long. Germline trimming cut 4 bases from V and 6 bases from J; bases unmatched to any gene: 6. The CDR3 DNA reads TGCGCCAGCAGCGTCGGACAGGGTGGCGAGCAGTACTTC. Protein sequence: CASSVGQGGEQYF.

The V gene is TRBV12-3 or TRBV12-4, the J gene TRBJ2-3; 10 bases are a match to TRBD2. The CDR3 runs 16 residues. V was pared by 6 bases and J by 5 bases, with 11 bases of the junction left unmatched. CDR3 in amino acids: CASRSSGTSEVDTQYF. CDR3 bases: TGTGCCAGCAGATCCTCCGGGACTAGCGAGGTAGATACGCAGTATTTT.

This clonotype has ten or more counts. The CDR3 coding sequence is TGTGCCTGGACCCGCAGGGTAGCTGAAGCTTTCTTT. Its protein product is CAWTRRVAEAFF. The rearrangement joins TRBV30 to TRBJ1-1, with D possibly being TRBD1 (5 bases). The CDR3 covers 12 residues. Trimming stripped 4 bases from V and 6 bases from J, with 12 bases between. Germline V gene data show CDR1 as GTSNPN and CDR2 as SVGIG (reference sequence).

This chain uses TRBV4-1 with TRBJ2-2; TRBD1 agrees at 9 bases. This CDR3 has 16 amino acids. Germline CDR1 is MGHRA and CDR2 is YSYEKL. Losses at the gene ends were 2 bases for V and 5 bases for J; bases not matched to a gene: 6. The CDR3: CASSQTGTGKTGELFF. CDR3 sequence (DNA): TGCGCCAGCAGCCAAACCGGGACAGGGAAAACCGGGGAGCTGTTTTTT.

In the case of this clonotype: Its ends do not fully match the called genes, so a read error is possible. The chain couples TRBV5-1 to TRBJ2-7; D not certain. Per the germline V gene, CDR1 is SGHRS and CDR2 is YFSETQ. The CDR3 sequence is 15 residues long. The CDR3 nucleotides read TGTGCCAGCAGCCAAGATGGGCAGTTCTCCTACGAGCAGTACTTC. This gives the protein CASSQDGQFSYEQYF.

This clonotype was observed at least ten times. This chain links TRBV28 with TRBJ1-2; TRBD1 matches 7 bases. The CDR3 is made up of 14 amino acids. Germline loops: CDR1 MDHEN, CDR2 SYDVKM. Trimming took 6 bases from V and 4 from J; bases not matched to a gene: 8. In nucleotides, the CDR3 is TGTGCCAGCAGCCACATGGACAGGACCTATGGCTACACCTTC. Encoded protein: CASSHMDRTYGYTF.

This clonotype came up many times. The chain uses TRBV20-1 and TRBJ1-5, with D perhaps matching TRBD1 (6 bases). This CDR3 spans 13 amino acids. Deletions cut 6 bases from V and 4 bases from J, with 13 bases between. CDR1 is DFQATT and CDR2 is SNEGSKA in the germline V gene (reference sequence). CDR3 nucleotide sequence: TGCAGTGCCAGGGACACCAGTAATCAGCCCCAGCATTTT. This sequence encodes CSARDTSNQPQHF.

Turning to this clonotype: Just one base apart from a much larger clone, this may be a read error. The chain combines TRBV18 with TRBJ2-7, with D perhaps matching TRBD1 (6 bases). This CDR3 is built from 14 residues. With 2 bases removed from V and 1 base from J, the gap between germline ends came to 9 bases. Germline V gives CDR1 KGHSH, CDR2 LQKENI. The CDR3 protein is CASSPGQQSYEQYF. Written as DNA, the CDR3 is TGTGCCAGCTCACCAGGACAGCAGTCCTACGAGCAGTACTTC. Together with reference TRBV18 and TRBJ2-7, the CDR3 gives the full variable domain: NAGVMQNPRHLVRRRGQEARLRCSPMKGHSHVYWYRQLPEEGLKFMVYLQKENIIDESGMPKERFSAEFPKEGPSILRIQQVVRGDSAAYFCASSPGQQSYEQYFGPGTRLTVT.

In its sample, this clonotype was seen a few times. This chain links TRBV2 with TRBJ2-1, with TRBD2 matching 14 bases. After removal of 6 bases from V and 0 bases from J, the junction contained 10 bases not matched to a gene. Germline CDR1 and CDR2: SNHLY and FYNNEI. The CDR3 extends over 19 amino acids. CDR3 residues: CASRLRLAGGRSSYNEQFF. Written as DNA, the CDR3 is TGTGCCAGCAGACTACGACTAGCGGGAGGGCGGAGCTCCTACAATGAGCAGTTCTTC. Together with reference TRBV2 and TRBJ2-1, the CDR3 gives the full variable domain: EPEVTQTPSHQVTQMGQEVILRCVPISNHLYFYWYRQILGQKVEFLVSFYNNEISEKSEIFDDQFSVERPDGSNFTLKIRSTKLEDSAMYFCASRLRLAGGRSSYNEQFFGPGTRLTVL.

This clonotype has at least ten counts. The chain employs TRBV27 and TRBJ2-7; perhaps TRBD1 as D (6 bases). Germline loops: CDR1 MNHEY, CDR2 SMNVEV (reference sequence). V was clipped by 4 bases and J by 7 bases, with 23 bases between them. This CDR3 has 16 amino acids. The CDR3 DNA reads as TGTGCCAGCAGTTCCGATACAGGGTTAAATGGCTGGGAGCAGTACTTC. Protein: CASSSDTGLNGWEQYF.